The clone carrying this T cell receptor beta chain was seen at least ten times. Its antigen is not known. The data were obtained in a study of glioma-infiltrating T cells. Study findings and constraints: Only very few CDR3 sequences appeared in both tissue and blood. Non-neoplastic patients had below-expected tissue-blood divergence, while all gliomas exceeded expectation.

Amplification of TCR alpha and beta CDR3 regions from RNA used iRepertoire nested multiplex PCR. Input was roughly 100-450 ng of tissue mRNA or PBMC total RNA. MiXCR, applied by TCRdb to the multiplex PCR reads, yields one record per CDR3 protein. The sample holds roughly 100,000 distinct CDR3 sequences, about 28% seen once. The sample was glioma tissue, nonneoplastic brain tissue, or PBMCs (not recorded which). This clonotype originated in a human donor with low-grade glioma or glioblastoma, undergoing nonglioma brain surgery, or in good health (not recorded which).

CDR3 amino acids: CASSAGQDLNTEAFF. The CDR3 DNA reads TGTGCCAGCAGCGCCGGACAGGATTTGAACACTGAAGCTTTCTTT. The chain links TRBV9 to TRBJ1-1; 7 bases fit TRBD1. The germline V gene encodes CDR1 SGDLS and CDR2 YYNGEE. Unmatched junction bases numbered 5, after V lost 3 bases and J lost 0 bases. The CDR3 spans 15 residues.